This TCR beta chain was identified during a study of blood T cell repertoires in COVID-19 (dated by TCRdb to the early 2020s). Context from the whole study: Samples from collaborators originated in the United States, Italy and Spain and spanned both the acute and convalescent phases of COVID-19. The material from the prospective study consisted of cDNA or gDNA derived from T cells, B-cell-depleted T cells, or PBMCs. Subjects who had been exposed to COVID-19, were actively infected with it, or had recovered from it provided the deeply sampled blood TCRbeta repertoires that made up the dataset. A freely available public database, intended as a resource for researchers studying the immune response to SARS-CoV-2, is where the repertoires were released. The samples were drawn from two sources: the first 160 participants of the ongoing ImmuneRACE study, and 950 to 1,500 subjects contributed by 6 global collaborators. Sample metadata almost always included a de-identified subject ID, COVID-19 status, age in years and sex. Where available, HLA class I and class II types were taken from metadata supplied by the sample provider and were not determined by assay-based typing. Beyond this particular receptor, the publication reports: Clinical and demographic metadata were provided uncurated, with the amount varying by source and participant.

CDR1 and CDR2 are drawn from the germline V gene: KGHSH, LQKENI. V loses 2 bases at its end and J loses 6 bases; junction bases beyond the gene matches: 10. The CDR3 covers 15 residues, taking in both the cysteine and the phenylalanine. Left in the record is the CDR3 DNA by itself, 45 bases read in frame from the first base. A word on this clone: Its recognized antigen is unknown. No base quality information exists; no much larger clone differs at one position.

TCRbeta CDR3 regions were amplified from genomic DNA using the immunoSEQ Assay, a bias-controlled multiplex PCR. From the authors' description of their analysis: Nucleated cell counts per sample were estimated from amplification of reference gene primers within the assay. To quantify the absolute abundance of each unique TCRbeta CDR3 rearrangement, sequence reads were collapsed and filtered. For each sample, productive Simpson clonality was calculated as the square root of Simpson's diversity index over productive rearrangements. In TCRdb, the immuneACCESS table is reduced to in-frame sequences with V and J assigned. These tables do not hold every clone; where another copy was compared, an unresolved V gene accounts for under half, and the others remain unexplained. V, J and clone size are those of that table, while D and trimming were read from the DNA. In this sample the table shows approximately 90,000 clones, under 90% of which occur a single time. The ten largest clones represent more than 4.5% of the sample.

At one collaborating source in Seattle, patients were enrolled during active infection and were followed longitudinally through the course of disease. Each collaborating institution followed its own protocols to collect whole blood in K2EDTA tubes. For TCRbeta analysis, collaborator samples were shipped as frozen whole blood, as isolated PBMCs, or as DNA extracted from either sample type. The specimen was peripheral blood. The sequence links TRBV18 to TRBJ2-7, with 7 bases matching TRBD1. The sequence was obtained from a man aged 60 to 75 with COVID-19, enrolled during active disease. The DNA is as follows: TGTGCCAGCTCACCAACCGGGACAGCAACCTCCGAGCAGTACTTC. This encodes CASSPTGTATSEQYF. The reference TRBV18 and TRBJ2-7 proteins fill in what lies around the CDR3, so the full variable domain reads NAGVMQNPRHLVRRRGQEARLRCSPMKGHSHVYWYRQLPEEGLKFMVYLQKENIIDESGMPKERFSAEFPKEGPSILRIQQVVRGDSAAYFCASSPTGTATSEQYFGPGTRLTVT.